This TCR beta chain stems from a study of shared clonotypes between healthy human individuals. Germline V gene data show CDR1 as MNHNS and CDR2 as SASEGT. Deletions cut 1 base from V and 4 bases from J, with 19 bases between. This CDR3 contains 18 residues. The data were produced by immunoSEQ multiplex PCR, yet TCRdb's version contains in-frame clones alone and is incomplete. Here the sample spans about 1,800,000 clones, over 85% being singletons. Terminally differentiated effector memory CD45RA+ cells were left out of the naive CD8 fraction, which was CD45RO-negative and positively selected for CCR7.

The source is a man between 18 and 29 years old in good health. V is TRBV6-1 and J is TRBJ1-4, with D unclear. The sample taken for sequencing was naive CD8+ T cells sorted from blood. This CDR3 reads CASSEEPNPFLVNEKLFF. CDR3 bases: TGTGCCAGCAGTGAAGAACCCAACCCTTTTCTAGTTAATGAAAAACTGTTTTTT.